The T cell receptor (beta chain) under discussion was sequenced for a study of shared clonotypes between healthy human individuals. J lost 1 base, V lost 5 bases, and 5 bases had no gene match. The CDR3 consists of 14 residues. From germline, CDR1 is SGHVS and CDR2 FQNEAQ. Naive-designated CD8 cells lacked CD45RO, were positively enriched for CCR7, and omitted terminally differentiated effector memory CD45RA+ cells. The protocol was immunoSEQ multiplex PCR, while the TCRdb copy is restricted to in-frame clones and leaves out a portion. The profile shows more than 2 million clones, around 93% of them singletons.

J is TRBJ2-7 and V is TRBV7-8, with 7 bases identical to TRBD1. This clonotype was sampled from a man in his late teens or twenties in good health. Some clones in this sample may be carry-over from other donors' samples. Specimen: naive CD8+ T cells from PBMCs. The CDR3 spells CASSAYRGSYEQYF. The CDR3 nucleotides read TGTGCCAGCAGCGCATACAGGGGATCCTACGAGCAGTACTTC.